A selection of T cell receptor beta chains follows, all from one sample in a study of cytomegalovirus exposure and HLA in healthy donors. Profiled with immunoSEQ multiplex PCR; TCRdb holds only in-frame clones, not every one. The table for this sample gives about 150,000 clones. The sequencing sample was made of PBMCs. The receptor set was obtained from a woman in her forties or fifties in good health and CMV-seronegative. Both conserved end residues are part of each CDR3. The order of the fields is V gene, J gene, D gene, CDR3 DNA, CDR3 protein. A D gene is named only where the DNA matches it firmly.

TRBV4-1	TRBJ2-1	TRBD2	TGCGCCAGCACTAGCGGGAGGGATAGCGACAATGAGCAGTTCTTC	CASTSGRDSDNEQFF
TRBV10-3	TRBJ1-3	.	TGTGCCATCAGTCTAGAATGGACAGCTGGAAACACCATATATTTT	CAISLEWTAGNTIYF
TRBV7-2	TRBJ1-5	.	TGTGCCAGCAGCTTAAGGGAGAGTCAGCCCCAGCATTTT	CASSLRESQPQHF
TRBV13	TRBJ2-5	TRBD2	TGTGCCAGCAGCTTAGACCGGGGACTAGCGGGAGGAATAGAGACCCAGTACTTC	CASSLDRGLAGGIETQYF
TRBV19	TRBJ1-1	TRBD1	TGTGCCAGTAGTATAGGACAGGGCACTGAAGCTTTCTTT	CASSIGQGTEAFF
TRBV7-9	TRBJ1-2	TRBD1	TGTGCCAGCAGCTTAGCAGGGGGCCTCGGTGGCTACACCTTC	CASSLAGGLGGYTF
TRBV7-8	TRBJ2-7	.	TGTGCCAGCAGCTTAGCCGGGCGGGGGCGGTTCGAGCAGTACTTC	CASSLAGRGRFEQYF
TRBV7-2	TRBJ2-3	TRBD2	TGTGCCAGCAGCTTCGGACTAGCTATAGATACGCAGTATTTT	CASSFGLAIDTQYF
TRBV7-8	TRBJ2-3	TRBD2	TGTGCCAGCAGCTTATATTCCAGCGGGAGGGTCACAGATACGCAGTATTTT	CASSLYSSGRVTDTQYF
TRBV4-2	TRBJ1-1	TRBD1	TGTGCCAGCAGCCAAGATATTAGGACAGGGACGGGGAGCACTGAAGCTTTCTTT	CASSQDIRTGTGSTEAFF
TRBV10-3	TRBJ2-3	.	TGTGCCACCTGGGACAACACAGATACGCAGTATTTT	CATWDNTDTQYF
TRBV28	TRBJ1-4	TRBD1	TGTGCCAGCAGTTTCTCAACCATAGGGACAGGGGGCGAAAAACTGTTTTTT	CASSFSTIGTGGEKLFF
TRBV29-1	TRBJ2-4	.	TGCAGCGTTGAATCGACCGGGCGGGACATTCAGTACTTC	CSVESTGRDIQYF
TRBV28	TRBJ1-5	.	TGTGCCAGCAAACCAGGGAGCAATCAGCCCCAGCATTTT	CASKPGSNQPQHF
TRBV28	TRBJ1-2	.	TGTGCCAGCAGTTTATCTCGGGATTTAAATGGCTACACCTTC	CASSLSRDLNGYTF
TRBV5-1	TRBJ1-2	.	TGCGCCAGCAGCTTGGAACCAGACTACTATGGCTACACCTTC	CASSLEPDYYGYTF
TRBV7-9	TRBJ2-7	TRBD1	TGTGCCAGCAGCTTGACAGGGTACGAGCAGTACTTC	CASSLTGYEQYF
TRBV7-9	TRBJ2-7	TRBD1	TGTGCCAGCACCCATCCGGGACAGGGCCCACAGGAGCAGTACTTC	CASTHPGQGPQEQYF
TRBV5-6	TRBJ2-3	.	TGTGCCAGCAGCCTTCCACAGGGGGGGGACCTCCTACGCACAGATACGCAGTATTTT	CASSLPQGGDLLRTDTQYF
TRBV27	TRBJ2-7	.	TGTGCCAGCAGCCGCAGGATCGGTTTTCCCTACGAGCAGTACTTC	CASSRRIGFPYEQYF
TRBV4-1	TRBJ1-1	TRBD1	TGCGCCAGCAGCCAAGCCCCAGGGGGTCTAGGAGCTTTCTTT	CASSQAPGGLGAFF
TRBV6-1	TRBJ1-6	.	TGTGCCAGCTCCACAGGGACCAATTCACCCCTCCACTTT	CASSTGTNSPLHF
TRBV5-8	TRBJ1-5	.	TGTGCCAGCAGCTCGGCTATTCGGGCCCAGCATTTT	CASSSAIRAQHF
TRBV11-3	TRBJ2-5	TRBD2	TGTGCCAGCAGTCGAAGACTAGCGGGAGGGCTCGATTCAGAGACCCAGTACTTC	CASSRRLAGGLDSETQYF
TRBV9	TRBJ2-2	.	TGTGCCAGCAGCGTACTCGACAGGCTCGGCACCGGGGAGCTGTTTTTT	CASSVLDRLGTGELFF
TRBV30	TRBJ2-7	.	TGTGCCTGGAGTTTCCGGGAGGAGCAGTACTTC	CAWSFREEQYF
TRBV11-3	TRBJ2-4	TRBD1	TGTGCCAGCAGCTCCCGACAGGGCCTACAGTACTTC	CASSSRQGLQYF
TRBV28	TRBJ2-5	TRBD2	TGTGCCAGCAGTTTATCGACTAGCGGGAGATCTTTACAAGAGACCCAGTACTTC	CASSLSTSGRSLQETQYF
TRBV6-5	TRBJ2-2	TRBD2	TGTGCCAGCAGCGTGGGACTAGCTGCTACCGGGGAGCTGTTTTTT	CASSVGLAATGELFF
TRBV2	TRBJ2-7	.	TGTGCCAGCAGTGAAGCCGGCAGGGGCCTCCGTTACGAGCAGTACTTC	CASSEAGRGLRYEQYF
TRBV15	TRBJ2-5	.	TGTGCCACCAGCGGCGCAGTGGGGGGAGGAGAGACCCAGTACTTC	CATSGAVGGGETQYF
TRBV18	TRBJ2-1	TRBD2	TGTGCCAGCTCACCACCTGGCGGGGGGGCGGGAAATGAGCAGTTCTTC	CASSPPGGGAGNEQFF
TRBV7-2	TRBJ2-1	TRBD2	TGTGCCAGCAGTCCACTCCGACTAGCGGGGGGCAATGAGCAGTTCTTC	CASSPLRLAGGNEQFF
TRBV9	TRBJ1-1	.	TGTGCCAGCAGCCCCCGTGGGGCAGTTCCTTTCTTT	CASSPRGAVPFF
TRBV6-6	TRBJ1-2	TRBD1	TGTGCCAGCAGTTTAACGGGACAGAACTATGGCTACACCTTC	CASSLTGQNYGYTF
TRBV14	TRBJ2-1	.	TGTGCCAGCAGCCAAGGGAAGGGGCATGAGCAGTTCTTC	CASSQGKGHEQFF
TRBV5-6	TRBJ2-7	TRBD1	TGTGCCAGCAGCCTCCTCGAGACAGGGGGCGAGCAGTACTTC	CASSLLETGGEQYF
TRBV19	TRBJ2-1	.	TGTGCCAGTAGTAGCGGGGCCGGGAATGAGCAGTTCTTC	CASSSGAGNEQFF
TRBV30	TRBJ1-1	TRBD1	TGTGCCTGGGGGGGACAGACGAACACTGAAGCTTTCTTT	CAWGGQTNTEAFF
TRBV28	TRBJ2-7	.	TGTGCCAGCAGTTCCCTTGGGGGGTCCCACGAGCAGTACTTC	CASSSLGGSHEQYF
TRBV12-2	TRBJ1-2	.	TGTGCAAGTCGCTTAGCGTATGAGAGGGGGAGAGAAGGCTACACCTTC	CASRLAYERGREGYTF
TRBV19	TRBJ1-6	TRBD1	TGTGCCAGTAGGGGACAGGGACGTTCACCCCTCCACTTT	CASRGQGRSPLHF
TRBV15	TRBJ2-1	TRBD1	TGTGCCACCAGCAGAGATAGTGCGGGCAGGGGGCTTCGGGATGAGCAGTTCTTC	CATSRDSAGRGLRDEQFF
TRBV5-4	TRBJ2-7	TRBD2	TGTGCCAGCAGCCTCGGGGGGACTATAGAGGAGCAGTACTTC	CASSLGGTIEEQYF
TRBV5-5	TRBJ1-2	.	TGTGCCAGCAGCTGGGCCGGGCCCGGGAGCTACACCTTC	CASSWAGPGSYTF
TRBV15	TRBJ2-3	.	TGTGCCACCAGCAGAGATCTGGGGGGAACAGATACGCAGTATTTT	CATSRDLGGTDTQYF